The subject of this entry is one T cell receptor (beta chain). Trimming stripped 5 bases from V and 0 bases from J, with 12 bases between. The CDR3 loop spans 14 amino acids. CDR1 is GTSNPN, CDR2 SVGIG, per germline (reference sequence). The data stem from a study of CD8+ T cells in alopecia areata. About the research overall: A regimen of oral tofacitinib, 5 to 10 mg twice daily, was given to treated patients.

RNA extraction and reverse transcription yielded cDNA as sequencing template. Method: immunoSEQ multiplex PCR; TCRdb's copy keeps in-frame clones and lacks some. Counted here are about 120,000 clones, less than 60% occurring once; the ten biggest clones make up 3% to 4%. Treatment indicated: oral pan-JAK inhibitor, 5-10 mg twice daily. Sequenced material: CD4+ T cells sorted from blood, taken at week 24, from a patient treated with tofacitinib. The receptor was isolated from a human donor with alopecia areata. The chain combines TRBV30 with TRBJ2-3; D may be TRBD1 or TRBD2 (5 bases each). CDR3 DNA: TGTGCCTGGCGTCGTGAGGGGAGCACAGATACGCAGTATTTT. Translation: CAWRREGSTDTQYF.